Here is one T cell receptor (beta chain) with its context. What it binds is not known. Clones were read by immunoSEQ multiplex PCR, and TCRdb kept only the in-frame ones, dropping some. The sample includes some 80,000 clones, more than 80% of them seen just once. This entry comes from a study of OX40 agonist ivuxolimab in advanced cancers. General study points: Average numbers of expanded clones were greater in CD8+ T cells than in CD4+.

The receptor was derived from an adult with an advanced solid tumor such as melanoma, head and neck, liver or kidney cancer. The sequenced sample was CD4+ or CD8+ T cells sorted from blood, obtained in a trial of the OX40 agonist ivuxolimab.

The chain's CDR3 is CASSLRSGGAYEQYF. CDR3 bases: TGTGCCAGCAGCTTAAGGAGCGGGGGGGCCTACGAGCAGTACTTC. The chain joins TRBV11-3 to TRBJ2-7; 10 nucleotides agree with TRBD2. CDR1 and CDR2 from the germline V gene are SGHNT and YENEEA. With V trimmed by 2 bases and J by 2 bases, 3 bases remained unmatched. The CDR3 contains 15 residues.